This entry features one T cell receptor (beta chain) sequence. The data were obtained in a study of OX40 agonist ivuxolimab in advanced cancers. Study at large: Given to patients was ivuxolimab, an agonistic anti-OX40 (CD134) antibody.

V lost 4 bases to trimming and J lost 3 bases; unmatched junction nucleotides: 5. CDR3 length: 14 amino acids. Germline V CDR1 and CDR2: SGHNT, YYREEE (reference sequence). Only in-frame clones appear in the TCRdb table, and some are missing; sequencing was by immunoSEQ multiplex PCR. This table has some 52,000 clones, about 93% appearing once. This receptor was taken from an adult with an advanced solid tumor such as melanoma, head and neck, liver or kidney cancer. The chain carries TRBV5-4 and TRBJ2-7; TRBD1 matches at 9 bases. Sequencing was performed on CD4+ or CD8+ T cells sorted from blood, taken in a trial of the OX40 agonist ivuxolimab. In nucleotides, the CDR3 is TGTGCCAGCAGCGGGACAGGGCCTCGCTACGAGCAGTACTTC. This translates into CASSGTGPRYEQYF.